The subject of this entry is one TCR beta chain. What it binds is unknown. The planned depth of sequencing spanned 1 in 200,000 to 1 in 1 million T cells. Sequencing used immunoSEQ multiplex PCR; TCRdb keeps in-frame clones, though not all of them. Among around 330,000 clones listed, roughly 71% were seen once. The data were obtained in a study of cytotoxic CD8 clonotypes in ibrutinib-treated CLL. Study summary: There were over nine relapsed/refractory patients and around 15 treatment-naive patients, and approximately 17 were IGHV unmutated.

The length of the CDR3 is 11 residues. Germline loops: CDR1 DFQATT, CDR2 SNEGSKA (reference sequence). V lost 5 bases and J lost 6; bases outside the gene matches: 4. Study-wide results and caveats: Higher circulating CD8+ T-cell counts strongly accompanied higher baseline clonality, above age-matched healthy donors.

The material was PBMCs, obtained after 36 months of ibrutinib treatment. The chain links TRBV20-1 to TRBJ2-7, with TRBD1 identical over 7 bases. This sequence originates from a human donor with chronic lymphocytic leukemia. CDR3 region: CSAPDRLEQYF. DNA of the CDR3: TGCAGTGCTCCGGACAGGCTCGAGCAGTACTTC.